This passage covers 13 T cell receptor beta chains from one sample sequenced in a study of T cell changes during pregnancy in multiple sclerosis. Profiled with immunoSEQ multiplex PCR; TCRdb holds only in-frame clones, not every one. The table shows roughly 40,000 clones, with roughly 88% occurring only once. The sequencing used CD8+ T cells from peripheral blood mononuclear cells, collected in the first trimester of pregnancy. Every receptor here comes from a female donor with multiple sclerosis, enrolled in a pregnancy study.

This clone was seen just once. The chain employs TRBV9 and TRBJ1-1; D may be TRBD1 (5 bases). CDR1 SGDLS and CDR2 YYNGEE come from the germline V gene. Trimming shortened V by 4 bases and J by 5 bases, and 24 bases separated the two germline ends. CDR3 length equals 17 residues. The CDR3 bases are TGTGCCAGCAGCCACCGGACGGACACGCCCCCGGAGACTGAAGCTTTCTTT. Translated, it gives CASSHRTDTPPETEAFF.

The chain has TRBV28 and TRBJ2-3, with 7 nucleotides matching TRBD2. The V segment lost 3 bases and the J segment 0 bases; nucleotides outside the gene matches: 3. Germline V gene lookup returns CDR1 MDHEN and CDR2 SYDVKM. CDR3 length: 15 residues. As DNA, the CDR3 is TGTGCCAGCAGTTTCTCGCGGGGGAGCACAGATACGCAGTATTTT. Protein sequence: CASSFSRGSTDTQYF.

V and J are TRBV15 and TRBJ2-5, with 9 nucleotides matching TRBD2. The CDR3 covers 15 residues. V trimming: 5 bases; J trimming: 5 bases; junction bases outside the gene matches: 9. Germline V gene lookup returns CDR1 LNHNV and CDR2 YYDKDF (reference sequence). CDR3: CATSGGGVIGETQYF. The CDR3 DNA reads as TGTGCCACCAGCGGCGGGGGGGTTATTGGGGAGACCCAGTACTTC.

The genes are TRBV7-9 and TRBJ2-7; possibly TRBD2 for D (5 bases). V was clipped by 5 bases and J by 3 bases, with 14 bases between them. CDR3 length equals 14 residues. Germline V gives CDR1 SEHNR, CDR2 FQNEAQ (reference sequence). The CDR3: CASSRENWNYEQYF. The CDR3 DNA reads TGTGCCAGCAGCAGGGAGAACTGGAACTACGAGCAGTACTTC.

This rearrangement joins TRBV30 to TRBJ2-7; the D gene is possibly TRBD1 (5 bases). V shed 7 bases and J shed 3 bases, with 16 bases lying between them. Germline loops: CDR1 GTSNPN, CDR2 SVGIG (reference sequence). CDR3 length equals 13 residues. The CDR3 DNA reads TGTGCCTCTGACAGACTCTCCATCTACGAGCAGTACTTC. Translating gives CASDRLSIYEQYF.

This clone was seen only once. The genes are TRBV7-2 and TRBJ2-7, with no clear D. V dropped 5 bases and J dropped 0 bases, with 5 bases sitting between them. The CDR3 totals 12 residues. CDR1 SGHTA and CDR2 FQGNSA come from the germline V gene. The CDR3 DNA follows: TGTGCCAGCAGCCTCAGCTCCTACGAGCAGTACTTC. Protein product: CASSLSSYEQYF.

The chain uses TRBV27 and TRBJ2-5; 10 bases are a match to TRBD2. V dropped 3 bases and J dropped 4; count of bases not matched to a gene: 2. CDR3 length equals 14 residues. Germline values: CDR1 MNHEY, CDR2 SMNVEV (reference sequence). For the CDR3, the DNA is TGTGCCAGCAGTTTTGGACTAGCGGCAGAGACCCAGTACTTC. Protein product: CASSFGLAAETQYF.

This clone was found a few times. The chain uses TRBV5-4 and TRBJ1-2; 7 bases match TRBD1. After removal of 4 bases from V and 0 bases from J, the junction contained 6 bases not matched to a gene. The CDR3 totals 15 residues. Germline CDR1 and CDR2: SGHNT and YYREEE (reference sequence). In DNA form, the CDR3 reads TGTGCCAGCAGCCCCGGGACAGTCGCTAACTATGGCTACACCTTC. Its translation is CASSPGTVANYGYTF.

This clone was seen a single time. This chain links TRBV4-1 with TRBJ1-1, with 7 bases identical to TRBD1. The germline V gene has CDR1 MGHRA and CDR2 YSYEKL. This CDR3 is built from 14 residues. Trimming took 4 bases from V and 4 from J; bases not matched to a gene: 6. Here the CDR3 DNA reads TGCGCCAGCAGCCTCCCGACAGGGAGCACTGAAGCTTTCTTT. Translation: CASSLPTGSTEAFF.

This clone was counted at least ten times. The chain links TRBV10-1 to TRBJ2-3; 8 bases line up with TRBD2. The CDR3 extends over 18 amino acids. Germline-derived CDR1 and CDR2 are WNHNN and SYGVQD (reference sequence). The V segment lost 4 bases and the J segment 1 base; nucleotides outside the gene matches: 13. The CDR3 loop reads CASSVTPVRRGGTDTQYF. The CDR3 nucleotides read TGCGCCAGCAGTGTAACTCCCGTCAGGCGGGGGGGCACAGATACGCAGTATTTT.

A few counts support this clone. The chain is built from TRBV4-2 and TRBJ2-7, with a weak D call TRBD2 (5 bases). CDR1 LGHNA and CDR2 YNFKEQ come from the germline V gene. The CDR3 contains 15 residues. V lost 0 bases to trimming and J lost 5 bases, with 14 bases between them. CDR3 DNA sequence: TGTGCCAGCAGCCAAGAAGAGGGAGCAGCACACGAGCAGTACTTC. This gives the protein CASSQEEGAAHEQYF.

This clone was counted a single time. The rearrangement uses TRBV4-1 and TRBJ2-1; 14 nucleotides align to TRBD2. V shed 3 bases and J 8 bases; nucleotides not matched to a gene: 6. Germline-derived CDR1 and CDR2 are MGHRA and YSYEKL. The length of the CDR3 is 16 residues. CDR3 DNA: TGCGCCAGCAGCCATCGACTAGCGGGGGGGCCGGATGAGCAGTTCTTC. It encodes CASSHRLAGGPDEQFF.

The CDR3 sequence is CGVGDSYNEQFF. The CDR3 DNA reads as TGTGGTGTCGGGGACTCCTACAATGAGCAGTTCTTC. The chain uses TRBV6-6 and TRBJ2-1, with D possibly being TRBD2 (5 bases). CDR1 is MNHNY and CDR2 is SVGAGI in the germline V gene (reference sequence). The CDR3 has 12 amino acids.